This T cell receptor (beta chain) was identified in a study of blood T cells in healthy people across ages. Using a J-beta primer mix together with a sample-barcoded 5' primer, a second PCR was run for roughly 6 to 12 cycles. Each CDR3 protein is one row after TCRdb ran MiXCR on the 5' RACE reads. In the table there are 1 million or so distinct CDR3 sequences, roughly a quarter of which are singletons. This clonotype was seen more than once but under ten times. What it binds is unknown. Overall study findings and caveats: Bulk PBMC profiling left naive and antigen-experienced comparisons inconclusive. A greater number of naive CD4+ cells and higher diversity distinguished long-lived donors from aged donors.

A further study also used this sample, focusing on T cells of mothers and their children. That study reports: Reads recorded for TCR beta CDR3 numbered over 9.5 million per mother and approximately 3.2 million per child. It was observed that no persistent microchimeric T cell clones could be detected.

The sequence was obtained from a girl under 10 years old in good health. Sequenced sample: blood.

CDR3 in amino acids: CASSLKKESPLHF. For the CDR3, the DNA is TGTGCCAGCAGCTTAAAAAAGGAGTCACCCCTCCACTTT. The rearrangement joins TRBV7-3 to TRBJ1-6; no reliable D call. The length of the CDR3 is 13 residues. V shed 1 base and J shed 10 bases, with 8 bases lying between them. Germline CDR1 reads SGHTA; CDR2 reads FQGTGA.